The 11 T cell receptor beta chains given below trace back to one sample, sequenced in a study of T-cell reconstitution after alpha-beta-depleted transplantation in children (dated by TCRdb to the mid-2010s). Library construction relied on PCR. TCRdb records Illumina HiSeq 2500 as the sequencer. Molecular barcoding was employed in the preparation of TCR libraries, with unique molecular identifiers being used to normalize TCRbeta repertoire quantification. Using fastp at Q25 and MiXCR, TCRdb reprocessed the public reads and kept productive beta chains. Each entry is one CDR3 protein sequence, shown with its most common DNA and genes. The sample includes about 600,000 distinct CDR3 sequences, with over 9.5% observed a single time. Clones ranked in the top ten supply 4% to 5% of the sample. This specimen was PBMCs from the stem cell graft donor, taken from the stem cell graft. The receptors derive from a human donor who donated a stem cell graft to a child with acute myeloid leukemia.

At least ten counts were recorded for this clonotype. V and J are TRBV5-5 and TRBJ1-5; TRBD1 agrees at 7 bases. The V gene end was trimmed by 0 bases and the J gene end by 6 bases; junction bases not matched to a gene: 15. CDR3 length: 18 amino acids. Germline V lookup: CDR1 SGHKS, CDR2 YYEKEE (reference sequence). For the CDR3, the DNA is TGTGCCAGCAGCTTGGATCCCCCTAAGACAGGGTGGTTTCAGCCCCAGCATTTT. This encodes CASSLDPPKTGWFQPQHF.

This clonotype was found many times. This rearrangement joins TRBV18 to TRBJ1-4; D might be TRBD1 (6 bases). The length of the CDR3 is 16 residues. Trimming stripped 2 bases from V and 4 bases from J, with 14 bases between. Germline values: CDR1 KGHSH, CDR2 LQKENI. This chain's CDR3 is CASSPGQPNYNEKLFF. Here the CDR3 DNA reads TGTGCCAGCTCACCAGGACAGCCAAACTATAATGAAAAACTGTTTTTT.

This clonotype was seen at least ten times. V is TRBV29-1 and J is TRBJ1-1, with no clear D. With 6 bases removed from V and 1 base from J, the gap between germline ends came to 18 bases. Per germline, CDR1 SQVTM and CDR2 ANQGSEA. This CDR3 has 15 amino acids. The CDR3 loop is CSVLEDRPGNTEAFF. The DNA for the CDR3 is TGCAGCGTACTCGAGGACCGGCCCGGGAACACTGAAGCTTTCTTT.

This clonotype was counted between two and nine times. The chain carries TRBV7-9 and TRBJ2-3; no clear D gene. The CDR3 totals 15 residues. Germline lookup yields CDR1 SEHNR and CDR2 FQNEAQ (reference sequence). Trimming stripped 4 bases from V and 2 bases from J, with 13 bases between. CDR3 region: CASSYTSQTTDTQYF. The CDR3 DNA reads TGTGCCAGCAGCTACACCAGCCAGACCACAGATACGCAGTATTTT.

The chain carries TRBV12-3 or TRBV12-4 and TRBJ2-7; TRBD1 might be the D (6 bases). The CDR3 totals 11 residues. Trimming cost V 7 bases and J 5 bases, with 9 bases left between them. CDR3 DNA: TGTGCCAGCACGTCAGGGGACGAGCAGTACTTC. Its translation is CASTSGDEQYF.

This clonotype was counted ten times or more. V usage is TRBV27 and J usage is TRBJ2-1; 13 nucleotides line up with TRBD2. Trimming took 2 bases from V and 0 from J; bases not matched to a gene: 4. This CDR3 comprises 18 residues. Germline CDR1 reads MNHEY; CDR2 reads SMNVEV (reference sequence). Written as DNA, the CDR3 is TGTGCCAGCAGTTTAGGGACTAGCGGGGTGAGCTCCTACAATGAGCAGTTCTTC. This translates into CASSLGTSGVSSYNEQFF.

This clonotype was seen many times. V gene TRBV10-2 combines with J gene TRBJ2-3; 11 bases line up with TRBD2. The germline V gene encodes CDR1 WSHSY and CDR2 SAAADI. J gave up 0 bases and V 6 bases, and 8 bases lay outside the gene matches. CDR3 length equals 17 residues. CDR3 bases: TGCGCCAGCAGCGAACCGACTAGCGGGATGAGCACAGATACGCAGTATTTT. Translation gives CASSEPTSGMSTDTQYF.

This clonotype has only a few counts. The chain has TRBV29-1 and TRBJ2-7, with D perhaps TRBD1 (6 bases). The ends were cut back, 5 bases at V and 0 bases at J, with 14 bases in the middle. Germline V gene data show CDR1 as SQVTM and CDR2 as ANQGSEA. The CDR3 consists of 14 residues. The CDR3 nucleotides are TGCAGCGTTCGCAGGGGTGGAAGCTCCTACGAGCAGTACTTC. Amino acids: CSVRRGGSSYEQYF.

The rearrangement uses TRBV5-4 and TRBJ2-7; 9 bases map to TRBD2. This CDR3 region has 14 residues. Germline lookup yields CDR1 SGHNT and CDR2 YYREEE (reference sequence). J gave up 0 bases and V 4 bases, and 2 bases lay outside the gene matches. The CDR3: CASSASGNSYEQYF. Written as DNA, the CDR3 is TGTGCCAGCAGCGCTAGCGGGAACTCCTACGAGCAGTACTTC.

The rearrangement joins TRBV10-3 to TRBJ2-7; 8 bases match TRBD2. The germline V gene has CDR1 ENHRY and CDR2 SYGVKD. With 0 bases clipped from V and 2 bases from J, the junction kept 6 bases outside the gene matches. The CDR3 has 16 residues. The CDR3 loop reads CAISESTSGSAYEQYF. As DNA, the CDR3 is TGTGCCATCAGTGAGTCGACGAGCGGGAGCGCCTACGAGCAGTACTTC.

The table lists this clonotype with a few counts. The V call is TRBV6-1, the J call TRBJ1-2; TRBD1 might be the D (6 bases). Trimming took off 6 bases at V and 2 bases at J, with 10 bases between the two ends. From germline, CDR1 is MNHNS and CDR2 SASEGT. This CDR3 spans 13 amino acids. CDR3 amino acids: CASSQDRNYGYTF. CDR3 bases: TGTGCCAGCAGCCAGGACAGAAACTATGGCTACACCTTC.